One and the same sample provided the 18 T cell receptor beta chains below, sequenced in a study of cytomegalovirus exposure and HLA in healthy donors. Primers: 60 Vbeta forward and 13 Jbeta reverse. Assay: immunoSEQ multiplex PCR; the TCRdb copy retains only in-frame clones and omits some. The data show about 120,000 clones, with approximately 86% seen just once and 1.5% to 2% held by the top ten. Sequencing used PBMCs. The receptor source for this set is a man aged 35-49 years in good health and CMV-seronegative.

This clone was seen just once. The gene calls are TRBV2 and TRBJ1-1; tentatively, D is TRBD1 (5 bases). CDR1 and CDR2 (germline): SNHLY, FYNNEI. The V end was cut by 8 bases, the J end by 5 bases, with 15 bases between. This CDR3 region has 13 residues. CDR3 sequence (DNA): TGTGCCAGCGGGGAGGGGCCGGGAACTGAAGCTTTCTTT. Protein: CASGEGPGTEAFF.

This chain connects TRBV2 to TRBJ1-2, with TRBD1 matching 9 bases. Germline values: CDR1 SNHLY, CDR2 FYNNEI. V lost 8 bases to trimming and J lost 6 bases; unmatched junction nucleotides: 13. The CDR3 is 15 residues long. Here the CDR3 reads CASLLRTGARDGYTF. The DNA for the CDR3 is TGTGCCAGCCTTCTCAGGACAGGGGCCAGGGATGGCTACACCTTC. Full variable domain (remainder filled in from reference TRBV2 and TRBJ1-2): EPEVTQTPSHQVTQMGQEVILRCVPISNHLYFYWYRQILGQKVEFLVSFYNNEISEKSEIFDDQFSVERPDGSNFTLKIRSTKLEDSAMYFCASLLRTGARDGYTFGSGTRLTVV.

This chain uses TRBV5-1 with TRBJ1-2; TRBD1 aligns across 7 bases. This CDR3 spans 13 amino acids. J was trimmed by 2 bases and V by 7 bases; bases with no gene match: 5. Germline V gene data show CDR1 as SGHRS and CDR2 as YFSETQ. The DNA for the CDR3 is TGCGCCAGCGCTACAGGGGTCAACTATGGCTACACCTTC. Amino acids: CASATGVNYGYTF.

This rearrangement joins TRBV28 to TRBJ1-1; D unresolved. The CDR3 has 11 residues. Trimming left V 4 bases short and J 7 bases short, with 7 bases between. The germline CDR1 and CDR2 sequences are MDHEN and SYDVKM. The CDR3 DNA reads TGTGCCAGCAGTTCCCTCTATGAAGCTTTCTTT. It translates to CASSSLYEAFF.

This chain links TRBV5-4 with TRBJ2-7; D unclear. Per the germline V gene, CDR1 is SGHNT and CDR2 is YYREEE (reference sequence). This CDR3 contains 14 residues. The ends were cut back, 1 base at V and 0 bases at J, with 8 bases in the middle. In DNA form, the CDR3 reads TGTGCCAGCAGCTTGTCAGCGAACTCCTACGAGCAGTACTTC. It yields the protein CASSLSANSYEQYF.

The chain joins TRBV6-5 to TRBJ1-1; D is ambiguous. The germline V gene has CDR1 MNHEY and CDR2 SVGAGI. V was cut by 7 bases and J by 1 base, with 10 bases left in between. This CDR3 spans 13 amino acids. CDR3 sequence: CASIRRGNTEAFF. CDR3 in DNA: TGTGCCAGCATCCGACGGGGGAACACTGAAGCTTTCTTT.

The V gene is TRBV29-1, the J gene TRBJ2-4; TRBD2 agrees at 8 bases. This CDR3 is built from 12 residues. Germline-derived CDR1 and CDR2 are SQVTM and ANQGSEA. The ends lost 6 bases at V and 7 bases at J; junction bases unmatched: 5. The CDR3 sequence: CSVALAGNIQYF. The CDR3, as DNA: TGCAGCGTGGCCCTAGCGGGTAACATTCAGTACTTC.

The chain employs TRBV28 and TRBJ2-7, with D perhaps TRBD1 (6 bases). This CDR3 has 14 residues. Germline V gene lookup returns CDR1 MDHEN and CDR2 SYDVKM. V was trimmed by 5 bases and J by 3 bases, leaving 14 bases between them. CDR3 in amino acids: CASSPFTGIYEQYF. The CDR3 DNA is TGTGCCAGCAGTCCATTTACAGGGATCTACGAGCAGTACTTC.

V usage is TRBV7-2 and J usage is TRBJ2-7; the match to TRBD1 covers 8 bases. J gave up 6 bases and V 3 bases, and 7 bases lay outside the gene matches. CDR3 length equals 14 residues. Germline values: CDR1 SGHTA, CDR2 FQGNSA. CDR3 sequence (DNA): TGTGCCAGCAGCTTCGGACAGGGCCCGCGCGAGCAGTACTTC. Protein: CASSFGQGPREQYF.

This clone appeared a single time. The chain recombines TRBV28 with TRBJ1-2; 7 bases align to TRBD1. This CDR3 contains 15 residues. Germline V gene sequence: CDR1 MDHEN, CDR2 SYDVKM. The ends lost 7 bases at V and 7 bases at J; junction bases unmatched: 15. CDR3 protein: CASTLGQASLGGYTF. Here the CDR3 DNA reads TGTGCCAGCACCCTAGGACAGGCCTCCCTGGGTGGCTACACCTTC.

V is TRBV14 and J is TRBJ1-2, with D possibly being TRBD1 (5 bases). Trimming left V 4 bases short and J 4 bases short, with 16 bases between. CDR3 length: 15 residues. Germline CDR1 and CDR2: SGHDN and FVKESK. CDR3 coding DNA: TGTGCCAGCAGCCCGCGTAGGGGCCCCACCTATGGCTACACCTTC. Translating gives CASSPRRGPTYGYTF.

The rearrangement links TRBV2 to TRBJ1-5; a weak D match, TRBD1 (5 bases). Germline V CDR1 and CDR2: SNHLY, FYNNEI. CDR3 length: 14 amino acids. Trimming removed 7 bases from V and 0 bases from J, with 10 bases in between. The DNA for the CDR3 is TGTGCCAGCAATTGGGGCAGTAGCAATCAGCCCCAGCATTTT. Residues: CASNWGSSNQPQHF.

This chain uses TRBV5-4 with TRBJ2-7; 8 bases line up with TRBD2. Per the germline V gene, CDR1 is SGHNT and CDR2 is YYREEE (reference sequence). J gave up 0 bases and V 3 bases, and 5 bases lay outside the gene matches. The CDR3 extends over 15 amino acids. The CDR3 sequence is CASSSGLAGSYEQYF. DNA of the CDR3: TGTGCCAGCAGCTCCGGACTAGCTGGCTCCTACGAGCAGTACTTC. The entire variable domain, with the rest obtained from reference TRBV5-4 and TRBJ2-7, is as follows: ETGVTQSPTHLIKTRGQQVTLRCSSQSGHNTVSWYQQALGQGPQFIFQYYREEENGRGNFPPRFSGLQFPNYSSELNVNALELDDSALYLCASSSGLAGSYEQYFGPGTRLTVT.

V is TRBV15 and J is TRBJ1-5; a weak D match, TRBD1 (5 bases). Germline loops: CDR1 LNHNV, CDR2 YYDKDF (reference sequence). V lost 3 bases, J lost 3 bases, and 12 bases lay in between. The length of the CDR3 is 15 residues. This CDR3 is CATSSGTLANQPQHF. CDR3 bases: TGTGCCACCAGCAGCGGGACTCTCGCCAATCAGCCCCAGCATTTT.

The chain employs TRBV29-1 and TRBJ2-3; tentative D call: TRBD2 (7 bases). This CDR3 contains 16 residues. V shed 0 bases and J shed 0 bases, with 13 bases lying between them. The V gene's germline CDR1 is SQVTM and CDR2 ANQGSEA. CDR3 sequence (DNA): TGCAGCGTTGAAGATAGGGCGGGGGCCAGCACAGATACGCAGTATTTT. It is translated as CSVEDRAGASTDTQYF.

The V and J genes are TRBV14 and TRBJ2-2, with 7 bases that match TRBD1. Per the germline V gene, CDR1 is SGHDN and CDR2 is FVKESK. Trimming at V came to 5 bases and at J to 7 bases, leaving 10 bases not matched to a gene. The CDR3 loop spans 15 amino acids. DNA of the CDR3: TGTGCCAGCAGCAGACTCAGGGGGATAGTCGGGGAGCTGTTTTTT. Amino acids: CASSRLRGIVGELFF.

This chain uses TRBV5-1 with TRBJ1-5; D remains unclear. Germline V CDR1 and CDR2: SGHRS, YFSETQ. CDR3 length equals 14 residues. The V end lost 4 bases, the J end lost 4 bases, and 12 bases lay between the germline ends. The CDR3: CASSIEGGNQPQHF. The CDR3 DNA reads TGCGCCAGCAGCATTGAGGGTGGAAATCAGCCCCAGCATTTT.

The chain recombines TRBV19 with TRBJ1-5; the match to TRBD1 covers 12 bases. V gave up 5 bases and J gave up 5 bases; unmatched junction bases: 13. Germline V gives CDR1 LNHDA, CDR2 SQIVND (reference sequence). The CDR3 contains 18 residues. DNA of the CDR3: TGTGCCAGTAGTCCGGGACAGGGGGCGCGGCAAGGAGATCAGCCCCAGCATTTT. The encoded protein is CASSPGQGARQGDQPQHF.